Below are 3 T cell receptor beta chains sequenced from a single sample in a study of cytomegalovirus exposure and HLA in healthy donors. The data were produced by immunoSEQ multiplex PCR, yet TCRdb's version contains in-frame clones alone and is incomplete. Of approximately 50,000 clones in the sample, around 90% were seen once. Sequenced input: PBMCs. These receptors were obtained from a woman younger than 45 in good health and CMV-seronegative.

J is TRBJ1-4 and V is TRBV4-3, with D possibly being TRBD1 (6 bases). The CDR3 has 17 residues. The germline V gene has CDR1 LGHNA and CDR2 YSLEER. Trimming took off 0 bases at V and 0 bases at J, with 11 bases between the two ends. The CDR3 bases are TGCGCCAGCAGCCAAGACCCCTGGACAGCAACTAATGAAAAACTGTTTTTT. It encodes CASSQDPWTATNEKLFF.

This rearrangement joins TRBV18 to TRBJ2-7; tentatively, D is TRBD2 (6 bases). The CDR3 consists of 15 residues. CDR1 and CDR2 (germline): KGHSH, LQKENI. Trimming removed 3 bases from V and 2 bases from J, with 14 bases in between. The CDR3 bases are TGTGCCAGCTCACCGGGGTCCGGGAGAACCTACGAGCAGTACTTC. It is translated as CASSPGSGRTYEQYF.

The chain is built from TRBV2 and TRBJ2-5; a weak D match, TRBD2 (6 bases). CDR3 length: 15 residues. V was cut by 5 bases and J by 1 base, with 14 bases left in between. Germline V gene data show CDR1 as SNHLY and CDR2 as FYNNEI. CDR3 sequence: CASSNPRRAQETQYF. CDR3 bases: TGTGCCAGCAGTAACCCCAGGAGGGCCCAAGAGACCCAGTACTTC.